This TCR beta chain derives from a study of T-cell memory formation after mild COVID-19. A few counts support this clonotype. Constant-segment primers were used for 5'RACE, and the resulting TCR alpha and TCR beta cDNA libraries carried sample barcodes and UMIs. TCRdb recomputed calls from the 5' RACE reads with MiXCR, one row per CDR3 protein. The sample yields some 250,000 distinct CDR3 sequences, 8.5% to 9.5% seen once. This receptor was taken from a man between 18 and 35 years old who had mild COVID-19 (a few samples of this study predate the infection). Cell type and time point are not known. Sequencing was carried out using PBMCs or a T cell subset sorted from them (not recorded which).

The CDR3 sequence: CASSLQGREQYV. The CDR3 DNA is TGTGCCAGCAGTTTACAGGGGCGCGAGCAGTACGTC. The J gene is TRBJ2-7, the V gene TRBV6-2 or TRBV6-3; 7 bases fit TRBD1. V lost 4 bases, J lost 6 bases, and 3 bases stayed unmatched. The germline V gene encodes CDR1 MNHEY and CDR2 SVGEGT. The CDR3 length is 12 residues.